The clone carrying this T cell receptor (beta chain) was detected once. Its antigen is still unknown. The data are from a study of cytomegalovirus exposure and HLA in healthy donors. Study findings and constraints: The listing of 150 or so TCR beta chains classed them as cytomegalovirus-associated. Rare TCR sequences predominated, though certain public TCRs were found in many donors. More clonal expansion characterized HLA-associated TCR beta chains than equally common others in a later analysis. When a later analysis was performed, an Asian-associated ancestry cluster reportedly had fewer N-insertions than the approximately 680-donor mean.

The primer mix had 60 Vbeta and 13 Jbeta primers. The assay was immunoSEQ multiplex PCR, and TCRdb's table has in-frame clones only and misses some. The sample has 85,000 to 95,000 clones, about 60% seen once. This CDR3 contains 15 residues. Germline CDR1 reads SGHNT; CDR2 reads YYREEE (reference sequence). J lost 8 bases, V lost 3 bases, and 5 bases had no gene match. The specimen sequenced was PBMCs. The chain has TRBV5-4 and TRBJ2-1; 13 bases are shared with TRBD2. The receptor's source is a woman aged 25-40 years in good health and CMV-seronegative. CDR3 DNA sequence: TGTGCCAGCAGCTCCGGACTAGCGGGAGACTATGAGCAGTTCTTC. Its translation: CASSSGLAGDYEQFF.